The T cell receptor (beta chain) under discussion was sequenced for a study of T cell changes during pregnancy in multiple sclerosis (dated by TCRdb to the late 2010s). A note on the overall study: In women with multiple sclerosis, the researchers looked at how the T cell repertoire shifted as pregnancy progressed.

Library preparation employed the immunoSEQ multiplex PCR assay. TCRdb mirrors the immuneACCESS table, restricted to in-frame sequences. Some clones are absent from its copies; in checked studies, under half trace to an unresolved V gene, and the reason for the others is unknown. The sample profile shows 40,000 to 60,000 clones; nearly 95% of them were found once. Approximately 0.49% of the sample comes from the top ten. The CDR1 and CDR2 encoded by the germline V gene are MNHNS and SASEGT. The V end loses 6 bases and the J end loses 4 bases, and a stretch of 18 bases separates them. The CDR3 contains 15 residues, cysteine and phenylalanine counted. The entry retains the CDR3 DNA only, 45 bases that are in frame from base 1. On this clone itself: This clone's antigen is unknown. No much larger clone is present one base from it, and per-base qualities are unavailable.

This sequence uses TRBV6-1 and TRBJ1-1; the best D guess is TRBD1, with 5 bases matching. This receptor was obtained from a female donor with multiple sclerosis, enrolled in a pregnancy study. Here the sequenced sample was CD4+ T cells from peripheral blood mononuclear cells, taken in the first trimester of pregnancy. The bases are TGTGCCAGCAGCCCAGGGCTAACGGAGGGCACTGAAGCTTTCTTT. Protein translation: CASSPGLTEGTEAFF.